Listed below are T cell receptor beta chains from one sample, sequenced in a study of technical replicates of blood from several donors. Method: immunoSEQ multiplex PCR; TCRdb's copy keeps in-frame clones and lacks some. The table lists 65,000 to 85,000 clones, about 92% of them singletons. The sequencing sample was made of T cells isolated from PBMCs. All receptors come from a human donor in good health. The CDR3 runs from the conserved cysteine through the conserved F or W. Fields, in order: J gene, D gene, V gene, CDR3 protein, CDR3 DNA. D genes are given only for firm matches.

>TRBJ2-3|TRBD2|TRBV5-4
CASTSWASGTTSTDTQYF
TGTGCCAGCACCTCGTGGGCTAGCGGGACGACGAGCACAGATACGCAGTATTTT
>TRBJ1-2|NA|TRBV27
CASSLWSGYGYTF
TGTGCCAGCAGTTTGTGGAGTGGCTATGGCTACACCTTC
>TRBJ2-2|TRBD2|TRBV4-2
CASSQVGGAGGYGELFF
TGTGCCAGCAGCCAAGTGGGCGGAGCGGGAGGATACGGGGAGCTGTTTTTT
>TRBJ1-2|NA|TRBV5-1
CASSFGQGPGDGYTF
TGCGCCAGCAGCTTTGGTCAGGGACCGGGGGATGGCTACACCTTC
>TRBJ1-5|NA|TRBV7-6
CASSLDSWGNQPQHF
TGTGCCAGCAGCTTGGACAGCTGGGGCAATCAGCCCCAGCATTTT
>TRBJ2-7|NA|TRBV9
CASSVSGGTYEQYF
TGTGCCAGCAGCGTATCTGGCGGTACCTACGAGCAGTACTTC
>TRBJ1-1|NA|TRBV6-1
CASSNSRVGEAFF
TGTGCCAGCAGTAACTCCAGGGTTGGCGAAGCTTTCTTT
>TRBJ2-3|TRBD2|TRBV6-6
CASTSSGRRDTQYF
TGTGCCAGCACCTCTAGCGGGAGAAGGGATACGCAGTATTTT
>TRBJ2-1|NA|TRBV11-3
CASSLAGNEQFF
TGTGCCAGCAGCTTAGCGGGGAATGAGCAGTTCTTC
>TRBJ1-2|NA|TRBV28
CASSSEGVYGYTF
TGTGCCAGCAGTTCCGAAGGGGTCTATGGCTACACCTTC
>TRBJ1-1|NA|TRBV9
CASSYRGGLDTEAFF
TGTGCCAGCAGTTACAGAGGGGGTCTCGACACTGAAGCTTTCTTT
>TRBJ2-1|NA|TRBV5-1
CASSKDWRHVFF
TGCGCCAGCAGCAAAGACTGGAGGCACGTTTTCTTC
>TRBJ2-2|TRBD2|TRBV6-1
CASSVLAGGFTGELFF
TGTGCCAGCAGTGTCTTAGCGGGAGGATTCACCGGGGAGCTGTTTTTT